This T cell receptor beta chain was retrieved from a study of cytomegalovirus exposure and HLA in healthy donors. Using immunoSEQ multiplex PCR, the repertoire was profiled, and TCRdb retains in-frame clones only, with some absent. The sample yields 90,000 to 130,000 clones, around 85% seen once. This clonotype originated in a woman aged 18 to 35 in good health and CMV-seronegative. Source material: PBMCs.

The CDR3 DNA reads as TGTGCCAGCAGTTACTCGGGTGAGCGGCGAGAGACCCAGTACTTC. Amino acids: CASSYSGERRETQYF. The rearrangement joins TRBV6-5 to TRBJ2-5, with D possibly TRBD2 on 5 matching bases. V gave up 0 bases and J gave up 4 bases, with 12 bases separating them. There are 15 residues in the CDR3. Germline V gives CDR1 MNHEY, CDR2 SVGAGI.